This T cell receptor (beta chain) was captured in a study of cytomegalovirus exposure and HLA in healthy donors. The length of the CDR3 is 15 residues. In germline, CDR1 is SGHNT, CDR2 YYREEE (reference sequence). V lost 1 base and J lost 4; bases outside the gene matches: 6. Worth noting for this clone: Its specificity is unknown.

60 Vbeta and 13 Jbeta primers were used in PCR. Generated by immunoSEQ multiplex PCR, the TCRdb table keeps only in-frame clones and is missing some. This sample yields 200,000 to 250,000 clones, of which roughly 80% are seen a single time; 2.9% belongs to the top ten. General observations from the study: Reports indicate that TCR beta sequences accurately predicted the HLA-A and HLA-B alleles of most subjects. In a later analysis, productive TCRs from donors in an Asian-associated ancestry cluster reportedly carried fewer N-insertions than the cohort mean.

Sequenced input: PBMCs. The chain has TRBV5-4 and TRBJ2-7; 9 bases map to TRBD1. The clonotype was recovered from a man aged 25 to 45 in good health and CMV-seronegative. The CDR3 DNA sequence: TGTGCCAGCAGCTTGCGACAGGGGGGTCGGTACGAGCAGTACTTC. Its translation is CASSLRQGGRYEQYF.